The source of this T cell receptor beta chain is a study of beta chain features in type 1 diabetes (dated by TCRdb to the late 2010s). Context from the whole study: Patients and healthy donors did not differ in mean age, gender distribution, total cell number or subset yield. A total of about 100,000,000 sorted cells were examined across all samples, and RNA yield correlated strongly with the number of cells per subset. The study compared TCRB repertoires of sorted circulating CD4+ T cell subsets between recently diagnosed type 1 diabetes patients and matched healthy donors. Regulatory and stem cell-like memory subsets were isolated from only 8 patients and about 8 healthy donors, whereas naive and central memory subsets came from all 28 donors.

The High Capacity cDNA Reverse Transcription Kit was used to reverse transcribe all of the isolated RNA, meaning that expressed TCRB transcripts were what got sequenced. Naive, central memory and regulatory T cell samples underwent deep immunoSEQ sequencing, averaging about 3.3 million total reads per sample. Sorted cells were lysed in RLT buffer and RNA was extracted with DNase-treated RNeasy Micro or Mini kits, depending on cell number. To prevent cross-contamination, every cell subset was processed on its own, while patient and healthy donor samples were processed together. TCRB sequences were amplified from cDNA with the immunoSEQ multiplex PCR, producing 87-bp fragments spanning the CDR3 region. The amplicons were sequenced using the Illumina HiSeq platform. As for the authors' bioinformatics: Synthetic template baselines were used to correct PCR bias computationally, reads within Hamming distance 2 were collapsed, and singletons that could not be merged were discarded. Reads were aligned against IMGT to assign V, D and J genes, CDR3 length and insertions or deletions at six rearrangement sites. Within each subset, clonotype counts were normalized to sorted cell number, after which true diversity and Gini coefficients were computed with the tcR R package. Repertoire sharing was quantified using the overlap coefficient calculated on TCRB nucleotide sequences. Out-of-frame TCRB sequences from naive cells were analyzed as a proxy for the pre-selection repertoire. Here the immuneACCESS table is served through TCRdb, limited to in-frame sequences with V and J called. Missing clones are a known gap in these copies; in checked studies unresolved V genes cover under half, and the rest lacks a known reason. D and trimming were read from the DNA, whereas the V and J calls and clone size are those reported in that table. The sample contains about 350,000 clones, roughly 21% of them found a single time. The ten largest clones capture around 0.04% of the sample.

Worth noting for this clone: Its cognate antigen has yet to be identified. Base qualities are missing; no much larger clone stands one base away.

The germline V gene (reference sequence) supplies CDR1 GTSNPN and CDR2 SVGIG. Including the terminal cysteine and phenylalanine, the CDR3 comprises 14 residues. CDR3 DNA is the only sequence kept; it has 42 bases, read in frame from the first base. Germline trimming amounts to 2 bases on V and 6 bases on J, with 8 as the count of junction bases outside the gene matches. Each donor gave one peripheral blood draw, averaging approximately 110 mL, which was collected into heparinised tubes. Using a panel that included CD45RO, CCR7, CD25, CD127, CD95 and CD27, naive, central memory, regulatory and stem cell-like memory CD4+ T cells were sorted on a BD FACSAria II. A purity above 98% was achieved for all sorted populations. Right away, PBMCs were isolated by Lymphoprep density gradient centrifugation and were stained directly, with no culture step. Samples were stained and sorted in pairs, with one healthy donor and one patient per experiment, so that batch effects were minimized.

The full study reports these points: Because cDNA was sequenced instead of genomic DNA, activated cells with high expression could be over-represented, although the groups did not differ in activation or CD3 levels. In all four CD4+ subsets, TCRB CDR3 length was moderately but significantly shorter in type 1 diabetes patients. PCR might favor shorter templates, but patient and control samples were amplified and corrected together, so any skew would affect both groups equally. Naive, central memory and regulatory TCRB repertoires appeared to be more similar among patients than among healthy donors. Because small numbers of individuals were included in the HLA sub-analyses, any influence of HLA type on TCRB rearrangement was left unresolved. At VDJ recombination sites, type 1 diabetes patients had fewer insertions and more deleted nucleotides, which implies abnormalities in thymic rearrangement.

The sequenced sample consisted of naive CD4+ T cells from blood. The cell subset or site label, read with the paper, signifies: true naive CD4+ T cells. The source of this sequence is a young woman in good health. The chain couples TRBV30 to TRBJ2-7; TRBD2 aligns with 9 central bases. The sequenced DNA: TGTGCCTGGAGTTTCTTAGCGGGAGAGGGCGAGCAGTACTTC. Translated, it reads CAWSFLAGEGEQYF.